These T cell receptor beta chains were read from a single sample in a study of T cells after yellow fever vaccination. Each CDR3 protein gets one entry after TCRdb re-called the 5' RACE reads with MiXCR. This table has hundreds of thousands of distinct CDR3 sequences, less than 15% appearing once. Sequences were derived from PBMCs, sampled on the day of the yellow fever booster vaccination. The receptor source for this set is a man aged 30 to 45 who received the YFV17D yellow fever vaccine. The CDR3 runs from the conserved cysteine through the conserved F or W. D genes are given only for firm matches. The listing skips clone size in some rows; elsewhere it reads once, few, many or a size class.

>many|TRBV3-1|TRBJ1-2|.
CASSPQGYGYTF
TGTGCCAGCAGCCCGCAGGGCTATGGCTACACCTTC
>many|TRBV29-1|TRBJ2-5|.
CSLAESSGETQYF
TGCAGCCTGGCGGAGTCGAGTGGAGAGACCCAGTACTTC
>few|TRBV7-9|TRBJ2-7|TRBD2
CASSLERGLAWYF
TGTGCCAGCAGCTTAGAGAGAGGACTAGCTTGGTACTTC
>.|TRBV2|TRBJ1-5|TRBD1
CASSQGTAGGNQPQHF
TGTGCCAGCAGCCAAGGGACAGCCGGAGGCAATCAGCCCCAGCATTTT
>.|TRBV30|TRBJ1-1|.
CAWNRKSNTEAFF
TGTGCCTGGAACAGGAAATCGAACACTGAAGCTTTCTTT
>.|TRBV25-1|TRBJ2-1|.
CASSFGGGRGNNEQFF
TGTGCCAGCAGTTTCGGGGGCGGGAGAGGGAACAATGAGCAGTTCTTC
>many|TRBV7-2|TRBJ2-7|.
CASSLGVAYEQYF
TGTGCCAGCAGCCTAGGGGTCGCCTACGAGCAGTACTTC
>few|TRBV7-8|TRBJ2-7|.
CASSPTGDFPYEQYF
TGTGCCAGCAGCCCCACCGGGGACTTCCCCTACGAGCAGTACTTC
>.|TRBV5-1|TRBJ2-4|.
CASSNGDIQYF
TGCGCCAGCAGCAACGGGGACATTCAGTACTTC
>few|TRBV29-1|TRBJ2-6|TRBD1
CSVEGGQPSGANVLTF
TGCAGCGTTGAAGGGGGACAGCCCTCTGGGGCCAACGTCCTGACTTTC
>few|TRBV7-2|TRBJ2-7|TRBD1
CASSLWDSGPSEQYF
TGTGCCAGCAGCTTATGGGACAGCGGACCTTCTGAGCAGTACTTC
>few|TRBV12-3/TRBV12-4|TRBJ2-7|.
CASRMIGTSYEQYF
TGTGCCAGCAGGATGATAGGGACCAGCTACGAGCAGTACTTC
>.|TRBV4-3|TRBJ2-5|TRBD2
CASSQDPTSGVGETQYF
TGCGCCAGCAGCCAGGACCCGACTAGCGGGGTAGGAGAGACCCAGTACTTC
>many|TRBV11-2|TRBJ1-1|TRBD1
CASSLEAGGMTEAFF
TGTGCCAGCAGCTTAGAGGCAGGGGGTATGACTGAAGCTTTCTTT
>few|TRBV27|TRBJ2-7|.
CASSLSQAYEQYF
TGTGCCAGCAGTTTATCCCAGGCCTACGAGCAGTACTTC
>few|TRBV6-2/TRBV6-3|TRBJ2-1|TRBD2
CASSYGTSGRALGQFF
TGTGCCAGCAGTTACGGCACTAGCGGGAGGGCCCTCGGGCAGTTCTTC
>few|TRBV28|TRBJ1-1|.
CASSSRRTLNTEAFF
TGTGCCAGCAGTTCGCGGAGGACCCTGAACACTGAAGCTTTCTTT
>few|TRBV11-2|TRBJ2-7|TRBD2
CASSLDDGTSGRAPISYEQYF
TGTGCCAGCAGCTTAGATGACGGGACTAGCGGGAGGGCCCCCATCTCCTACGAGCAGTACTTC
>few|TRBV28|TRBJ2-5|.
CASNPGDFTQYF
TGTGCCAGCAATCCGGGAGACTTTACCCAGTACTTC
>few|TRBV18|TRBJ2-5|.
CASSPPTGEAKTQYF
TGTGCCAGCTCACCACCTACCGGAGAGGCAAAGACCCAGTACTTC
>few|TRBV4-3|TRBJ2-1|.
CASSQVNGYNEQFF
TGCGCCAGCAGCCAAGTCAACGGGTACAATGAGCAGTTCTTC
>.|TRBV5-1|TRBJ2-7|.
CASSLDVTPYEQYF
TGCGCCAGCAGCTTGGACGTGACACCTTACGAGCAGTACTTC
>.|TRBV19|TRBJ2-2|.
CASHYGTENTGELFF
TGTGCCAGCCACTACGGGACGGAGAACACCGGGGAGCTGTTTTTT
>.|TRBV20-1|TRBJ1-6|.
CSARFGDLNSPLHF
TGCAGTGCTAGATTCGGGGACTTAAATTCACCCCTCCACTTT
>.|TRBV19|TRBJ1-1|TRBD1
CASSFTGTGNTKAFF
TGTGCCAGTAGTTTCACCGGGACAGGGAACACTAAAGCTTTCTTT
>few|TRBV6-6|TRBJ2-5|.
CASSYSPRETQYF
TGTGCCAGCAGTTACTCCCCCCGAGAGACCCAGTACTTC
>few|TRBV28|TRBJ1-2|.
CASTGQHNYGYTF
TGTGCCAGTACCGGACAGCACAATTATGGCTACACCTTC
>.|TRBV7-8|TRBJ2-1|.
CASSDAGSSYNEQFF
TGTGCCAGCAGCGACGCAGGGAGCTCCTACAATGAGCAGTTCTTC
>few|TRBV10-3|TRBJ2-7|.
CAIIDSTGEQYF
TGTGCCATCATTGACAGTACCGGGGAGCAGTACTTC
>.|TRBV20-1|TRBJ2-1|TRBD1
CSAGTPGQGVNEQFF
TGCAGTGCGGGCACGCCGGGACAGGGGGTGAATGAGCAGTTCTTC
>few|TRBV10-3|TRBJ2-4|.
CAIKGGPENIQYF
TGTGCCATCAAGGGGGGGCCGGAAAACATTCAGTACTTC
>.|TRBV7-2|TRBJ2-7|TRBD2
CASSLGGTSGGEQYF
TGTGCCAGCAGCTTAGGAGGGACTAGCGGGGGGGAGCAGTACTTC
>few|TRBV7-2|TRBJ1-2|.
CASSLDTSNYGYTF
TGTGCCAGCAGCCTGGACACATCTAACTATGGCTACACCTTC
>few|TRBV18|TRBJ2-5|TRBD1
CASSFSSGTGQETQYF
TGTGCCAGCTCATTCTCGTCCGGGACAGGCCAAGAGACCCAGTACTTC
>few|TRBV28|TRBJ2-7|.
CASSNPLVVDEQYF
TGTGCCAGCAGTAACCCTCTAGTCGTCGACGAGCAGTACTTC
>few|TRBV6-5|TRBJ2-1|.
CASSYSRGKVNNEQFF
TGTGCCAGCAGTTACTCGCGCGGGAAGGTGAACAATGAGCAGTTCTTC
>few|TRBV6-7|TRBJ2-7|TRBD2
CASSLGLAGALNEQYF
TGTGCCAGCAGTTTGGGACTAGCGGGGGCCTTGAACGAGCAGTACTTC
>few|TRBV3-1|TRBJ2-1|TRBD2
CASSPTGLAGANEQFF
TGTGCCAGCAGCCCCACAGGACTAGCGGGAGCCAATGAGCAGTTCTTC
>.|TRBV7-9|TRBJ2-2|.
CASTGMAGKNTGELFF
TGTGCCAGCACCGGAATGGCAGGAAAGAACACCGGGGAGCTGTTTTTT